This T cell receptor beta chain was observed in a study of blood T cell repertoires in COVID-19. Study-wide background: Collection of acute and convalescent COVID-19 samples took place in the United States, Italy and Spain.

Trimming took 1 base from V and 8 from J; bases not matched to a gene: 8. Per the germline V gene, CDR1 is MDHEN and CDR2 is SYDVKM. This CDR3 comprises 15 residues. The data were produced by immunoSEQ multiplex PCR, yet TCRdb's version contains in-frame clones alone and is incomplete. The table has under 200,000 clones, 60% to 80% seen once. This rearrangement joins TRBV28 to TRBJ1-5, with 7 bases fitting TRBD1. The sequence derives from a man between 65 and 85 years old with acute or convalescent COVID-19. The sequenced sample consisted of peripheral blood. Here the CDR3 DNA reads TGTGCCAGCAGTTTATCGGGGGACAGTCGAAAGCCCCAGCATTTT. It yields the protein CASSLSGDSRKPQHF.